This TCR beta chain was sequenced during a study of T cells in Graves' hyperthyroidism and ophthalmopathy. This CDR3 has 17 residues. CDR1 LGHNA and CDR2 YSLEER come from the germline V gene. Trimming shortened V by 1 base and J by 0 bases, and 15 bases separated the two germline ends. The TCR beta CDR3 regions underwent amplification using RNA transcripts as the source. Primed by the HTBI set, a first-round RT-PCR was run on the TCR CDR3. TCRdb fed the multiplex PCR reads into MiXCR, producing one record per CDR3 protein. The profile shows 490,000 or so distinct CDR3 sequences, around a fifth of them singletons.

V gene TRBV4-3 combines with J gene TRBJ1-1; no clear D. Sequencing was carried out using blood. The source is an older woman with Graves' ophthalmopathy. CDR3 coding DNA: TGCGCCAGCAGCCAAGTTTACGGCCAGACCATGAACACTGAAGCTTTCTTT. Translation: CASSQVYGQTMNTEAFF.